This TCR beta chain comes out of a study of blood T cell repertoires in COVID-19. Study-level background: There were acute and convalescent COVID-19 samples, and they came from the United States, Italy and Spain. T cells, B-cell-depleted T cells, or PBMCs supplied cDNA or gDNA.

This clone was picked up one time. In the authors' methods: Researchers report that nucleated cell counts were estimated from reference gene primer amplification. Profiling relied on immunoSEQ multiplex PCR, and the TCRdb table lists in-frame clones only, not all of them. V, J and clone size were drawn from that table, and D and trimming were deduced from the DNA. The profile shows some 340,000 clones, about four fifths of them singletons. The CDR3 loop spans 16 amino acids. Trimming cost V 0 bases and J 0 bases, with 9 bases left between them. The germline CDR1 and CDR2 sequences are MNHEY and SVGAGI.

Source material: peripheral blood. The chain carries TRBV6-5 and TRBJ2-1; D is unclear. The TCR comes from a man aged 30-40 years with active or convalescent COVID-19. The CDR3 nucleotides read TGTGCCAGCAGTTACTCAGAGCGTATCTCCTACAATGAGCAGTTCTTC. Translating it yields CASSYSERISYNEQFF.